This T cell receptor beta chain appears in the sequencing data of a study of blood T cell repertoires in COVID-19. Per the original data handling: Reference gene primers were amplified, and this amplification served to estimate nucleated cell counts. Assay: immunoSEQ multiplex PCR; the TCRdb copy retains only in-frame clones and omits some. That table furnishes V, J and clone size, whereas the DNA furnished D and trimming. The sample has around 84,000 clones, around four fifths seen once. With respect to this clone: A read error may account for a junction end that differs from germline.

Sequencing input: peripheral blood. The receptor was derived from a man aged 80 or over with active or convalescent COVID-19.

DNA of the CDR3: TGTGCCAGCAGGGAAGGACAGGGTGGCAATTCACCCCTCCACTTT. As protein: CASREGQGGNSPLHF. V and J are TRBV6-1 and TRBJ1-6, with 8 bases matching TRBD1. CDR1 MNHNS and CDR2 SASEGT come from the germline V gene. The CDR3 contains 15 residues.